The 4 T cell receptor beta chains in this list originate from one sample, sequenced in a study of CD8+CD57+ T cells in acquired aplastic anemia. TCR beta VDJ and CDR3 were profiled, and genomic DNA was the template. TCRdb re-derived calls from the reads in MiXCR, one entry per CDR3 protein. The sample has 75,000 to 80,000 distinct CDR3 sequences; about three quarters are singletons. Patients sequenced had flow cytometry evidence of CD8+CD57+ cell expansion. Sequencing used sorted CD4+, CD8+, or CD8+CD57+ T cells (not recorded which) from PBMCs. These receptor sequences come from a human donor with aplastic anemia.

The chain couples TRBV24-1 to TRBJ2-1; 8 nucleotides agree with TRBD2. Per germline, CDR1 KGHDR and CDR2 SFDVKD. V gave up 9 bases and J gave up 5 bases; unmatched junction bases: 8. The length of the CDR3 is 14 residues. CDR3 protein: CATLTSGRNNEQFF. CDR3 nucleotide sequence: TGTGCCACCCTCACTAGCGGAAGAAACAATGAGCAGTTCTTC.

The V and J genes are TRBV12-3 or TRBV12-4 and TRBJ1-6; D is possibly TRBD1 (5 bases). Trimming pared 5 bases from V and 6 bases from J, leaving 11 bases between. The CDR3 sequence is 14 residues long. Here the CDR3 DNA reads TGTGCCAGCAGTGCCCAGGGTACTAATTCACCCCTCCACTTT. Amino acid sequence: CASSAQGTNSPLHF.

In nucleotides, the CDR3 is TGCGCCAGCAGCTCCTCGGGACAGGGGCGAGAGACCCAGTACTTC. Its protein product is CASSSSGQGRETQYF. The rearrangement joins TRBV5-1 to TRBJ2-5; TRBD1 matches at 10 bases. Germline V CDR1 and CDR2: SGHRS, YFSETQ. The V gene end was trimmed by 3 bases and the J gene end by 4 bases; junction bases not matched to a gene: 6. CDR3 length equals 15 residues.

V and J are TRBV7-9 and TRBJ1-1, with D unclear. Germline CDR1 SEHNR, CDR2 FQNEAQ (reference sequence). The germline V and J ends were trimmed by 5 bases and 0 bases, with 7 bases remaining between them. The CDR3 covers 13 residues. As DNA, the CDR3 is TGTGCCAGCAGCAAGCTCCTGAACACTGAAGCTTTCTTT. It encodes CASSKLLNTEAFF.